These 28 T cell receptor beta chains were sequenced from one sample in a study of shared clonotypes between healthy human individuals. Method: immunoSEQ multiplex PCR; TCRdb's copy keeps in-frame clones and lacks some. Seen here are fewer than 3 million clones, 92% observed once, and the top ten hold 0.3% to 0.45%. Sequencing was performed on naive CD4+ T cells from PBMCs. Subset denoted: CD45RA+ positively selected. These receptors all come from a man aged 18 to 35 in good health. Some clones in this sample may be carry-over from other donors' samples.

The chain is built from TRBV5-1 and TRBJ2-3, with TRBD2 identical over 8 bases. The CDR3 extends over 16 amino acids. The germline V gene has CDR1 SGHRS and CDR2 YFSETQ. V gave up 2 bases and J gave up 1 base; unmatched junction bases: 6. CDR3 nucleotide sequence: TGCGCCAGCAGCTTAACATTAGCGGGACGCACAGATACGCAGTATTTT. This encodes CASSLTLAGRTDTQYF.

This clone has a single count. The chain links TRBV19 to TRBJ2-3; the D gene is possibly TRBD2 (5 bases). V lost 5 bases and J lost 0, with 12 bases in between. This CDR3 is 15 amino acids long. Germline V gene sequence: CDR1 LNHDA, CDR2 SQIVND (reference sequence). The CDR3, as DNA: TGTGCCAGTAGTCCCCGGGAAACCAGCACAGATACGCAGTATTTT. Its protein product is CASSPRETSTDTQYF.

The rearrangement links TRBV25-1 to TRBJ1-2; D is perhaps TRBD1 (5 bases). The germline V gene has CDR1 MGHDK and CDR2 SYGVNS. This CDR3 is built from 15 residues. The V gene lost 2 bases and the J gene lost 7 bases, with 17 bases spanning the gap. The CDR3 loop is CASSEPGAAGSGYTF. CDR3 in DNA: TGTGCCAGCAGTGAACCCGGTGCAGCAGGGTCTGGCTACACCTTC.

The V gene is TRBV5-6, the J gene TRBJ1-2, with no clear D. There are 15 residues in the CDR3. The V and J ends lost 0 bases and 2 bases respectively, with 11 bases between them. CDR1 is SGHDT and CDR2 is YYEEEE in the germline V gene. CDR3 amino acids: CASSLAGRPNYGYTF. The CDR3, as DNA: TGTGCCAGCAGCTTGGCCGGGCGGCCCAACTATGGCTACACCTTC.

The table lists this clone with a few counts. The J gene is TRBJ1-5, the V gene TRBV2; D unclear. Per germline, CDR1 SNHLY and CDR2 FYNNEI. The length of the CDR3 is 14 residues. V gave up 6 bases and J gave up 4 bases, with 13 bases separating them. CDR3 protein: CASSDKAQNQPQHF. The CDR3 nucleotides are TGTGCCAGCAGCGACAAGGCCCAGAATCAGCCCCAGCATTTT.

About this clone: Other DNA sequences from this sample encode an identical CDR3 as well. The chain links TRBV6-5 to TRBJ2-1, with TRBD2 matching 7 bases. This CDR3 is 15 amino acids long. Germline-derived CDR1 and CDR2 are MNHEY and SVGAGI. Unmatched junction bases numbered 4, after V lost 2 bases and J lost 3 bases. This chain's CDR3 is CASSYSGAGYNEQFF. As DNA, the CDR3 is TGTGCCAGCAGTTACAGCGGGGCAGGCTACAATGAGCAGTTCTTC.

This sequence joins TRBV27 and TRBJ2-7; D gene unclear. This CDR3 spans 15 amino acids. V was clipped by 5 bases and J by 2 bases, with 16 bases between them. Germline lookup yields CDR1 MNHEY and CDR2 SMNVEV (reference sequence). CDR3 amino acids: CASSPRWAGPYEQYF. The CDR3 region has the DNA TGTGCCAGCAGTCCTCGCTGGGCCGGTCCCTACGAGCAGTACTTC.

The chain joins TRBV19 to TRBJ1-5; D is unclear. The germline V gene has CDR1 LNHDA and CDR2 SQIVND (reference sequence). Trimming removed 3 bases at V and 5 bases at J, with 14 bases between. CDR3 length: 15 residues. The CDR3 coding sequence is TGTGCCAGTAGTATTCAGCCTCGGAGGGATCAGCCCCAGCATTTT. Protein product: CASSIQPRRDQPQHF.

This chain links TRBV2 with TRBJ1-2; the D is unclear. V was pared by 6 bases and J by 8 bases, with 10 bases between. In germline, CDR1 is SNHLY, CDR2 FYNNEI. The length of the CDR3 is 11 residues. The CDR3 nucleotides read TGTGCCAGCAGCTTAGACTCCGGCTACACCTTC. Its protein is CASSLDSGYTF.

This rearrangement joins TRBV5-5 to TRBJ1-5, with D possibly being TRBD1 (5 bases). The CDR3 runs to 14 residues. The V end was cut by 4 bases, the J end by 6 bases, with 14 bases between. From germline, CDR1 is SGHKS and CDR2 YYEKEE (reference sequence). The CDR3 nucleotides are TGTGCCAGCAGCCCGCTCCCAGGGAGTCAGCCCCAGCATTTT. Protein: CASSPLPGSQPQHF.

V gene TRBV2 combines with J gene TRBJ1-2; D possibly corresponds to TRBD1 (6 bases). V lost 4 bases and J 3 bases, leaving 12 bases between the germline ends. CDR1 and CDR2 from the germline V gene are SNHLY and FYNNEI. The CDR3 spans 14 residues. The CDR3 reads CASSGERGDYGYTF. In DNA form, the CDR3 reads TGTGCCAGCAGTGGGGAAAGGGGGGACTATGGCTACACCTTC.

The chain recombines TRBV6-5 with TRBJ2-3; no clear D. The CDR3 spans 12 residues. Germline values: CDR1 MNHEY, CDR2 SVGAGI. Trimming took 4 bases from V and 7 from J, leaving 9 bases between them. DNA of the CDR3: TGTGCCAGCAGTTCCGAGGAAAATACGCAGTATTTT. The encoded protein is CASSSEENTQYF.

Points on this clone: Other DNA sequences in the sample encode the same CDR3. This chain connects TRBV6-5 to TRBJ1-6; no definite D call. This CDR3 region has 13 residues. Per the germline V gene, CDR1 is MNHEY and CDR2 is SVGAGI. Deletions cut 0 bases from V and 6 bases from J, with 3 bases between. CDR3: CASSYSGNSPLHF. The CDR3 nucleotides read TGTGCCAGCAGTTACTCGGGTAATTCACCCCTCCACTTT.

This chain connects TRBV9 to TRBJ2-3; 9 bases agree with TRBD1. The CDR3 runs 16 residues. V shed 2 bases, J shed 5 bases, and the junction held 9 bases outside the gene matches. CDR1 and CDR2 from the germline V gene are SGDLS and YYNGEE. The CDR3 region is CASSVAGTGIGDTQYF. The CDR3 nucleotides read TGTGCCAGCAGCGTCGCCGGGACAGGGATCGGAGATACGCAGTATTTT.

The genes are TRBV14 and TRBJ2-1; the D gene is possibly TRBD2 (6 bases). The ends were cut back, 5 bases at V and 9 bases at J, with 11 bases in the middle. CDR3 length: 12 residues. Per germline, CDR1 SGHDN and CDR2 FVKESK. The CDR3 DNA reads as TGTGCCAGCAGCTCGGGGAGGAGTGAGCAGTTCTTC. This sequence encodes CASSSGRSEQFF.

CDR3 residues: CASSEISYPTYEQYF. The CDR3 DNA sequence: TGTGCCAGCAGTGAAATCTCTTACCCCACCTACGAGCAGTACTTC. The V and J genes are TRBV6-1 and TRBJ2-7; D unclear. Trimming pared 2 bases from V and 2 bases from J, leaving 13 bases between. This CDR3 spans 15 amino acids. Germline V gene sequence: CDR1 MNHNS, CDR2 SASEGT.

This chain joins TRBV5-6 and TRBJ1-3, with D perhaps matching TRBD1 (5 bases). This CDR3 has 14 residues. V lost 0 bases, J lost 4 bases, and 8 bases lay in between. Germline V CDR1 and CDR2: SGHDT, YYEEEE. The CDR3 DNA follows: TGTGCCAGCAGCTTGGGCAGGGCCGGAAACACCATATATTTT. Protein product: CASSLGRAGNTIYF.

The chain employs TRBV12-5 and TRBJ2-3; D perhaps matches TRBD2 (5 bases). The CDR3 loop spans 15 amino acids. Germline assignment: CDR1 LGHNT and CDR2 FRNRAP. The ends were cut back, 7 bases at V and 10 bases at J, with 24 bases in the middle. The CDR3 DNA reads TGTGCTAGTGCCTGGGAGCTGCCACCAGCCGATGCGCAGTATTTT. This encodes CASAWELPPADAQYF.

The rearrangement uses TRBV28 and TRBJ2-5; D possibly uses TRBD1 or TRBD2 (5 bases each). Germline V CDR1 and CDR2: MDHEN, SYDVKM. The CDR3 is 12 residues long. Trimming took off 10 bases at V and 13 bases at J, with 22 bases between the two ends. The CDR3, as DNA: TGTGCCACCTACTCCCCCCCGGGGCCAGGGTACTTC. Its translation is CATYSPPGPGYF.

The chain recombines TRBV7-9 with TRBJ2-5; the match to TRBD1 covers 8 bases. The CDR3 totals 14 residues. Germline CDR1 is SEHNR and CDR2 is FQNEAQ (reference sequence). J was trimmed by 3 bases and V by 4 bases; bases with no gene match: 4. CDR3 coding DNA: TGTGCCAGCAGCTCCCAGACAGGGGAAGAGACCCAGTACTTC. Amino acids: CASSSQTGEETQYF.

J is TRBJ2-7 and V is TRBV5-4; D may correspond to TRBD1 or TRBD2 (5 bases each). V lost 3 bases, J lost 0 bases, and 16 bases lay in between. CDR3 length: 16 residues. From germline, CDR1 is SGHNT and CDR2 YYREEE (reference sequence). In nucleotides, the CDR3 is TGTGCCAGCAGCTCCGGGGCGGACAAATCCTCCTACGAGCAGTACTTC. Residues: CASSSGADKSSYEQYF.

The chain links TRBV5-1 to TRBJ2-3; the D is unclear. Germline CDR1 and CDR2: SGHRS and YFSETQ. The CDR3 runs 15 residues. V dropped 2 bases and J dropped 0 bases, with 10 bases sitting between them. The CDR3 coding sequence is TGCGCCAGCAGCTTATGGTTAGTGAGCACAGATACGCAGTATTTT. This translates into CASSLWLVSTDTQYF.

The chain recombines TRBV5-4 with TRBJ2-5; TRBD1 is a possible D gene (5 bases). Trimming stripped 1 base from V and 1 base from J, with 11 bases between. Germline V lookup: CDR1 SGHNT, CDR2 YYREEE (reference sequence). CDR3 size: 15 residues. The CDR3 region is CASSLSPGIQETQYF. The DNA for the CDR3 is TGTGCCAGCAGCTTGAGTCCAGGGATCCAAGAGACCCAGTACTTC.

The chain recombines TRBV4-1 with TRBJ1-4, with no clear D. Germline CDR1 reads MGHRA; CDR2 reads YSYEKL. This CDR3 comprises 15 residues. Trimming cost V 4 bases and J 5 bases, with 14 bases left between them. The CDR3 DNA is TGCGCCAGCAGCCTGGCTGTGGTCCCCAATGAAAAACTGTTTTTT. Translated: CASSLAVVPNEKLFF.

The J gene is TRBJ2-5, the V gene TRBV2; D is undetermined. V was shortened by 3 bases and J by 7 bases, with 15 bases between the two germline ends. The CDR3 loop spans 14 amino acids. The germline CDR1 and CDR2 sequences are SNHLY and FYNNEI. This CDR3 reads CASSDSAAIGTQYF. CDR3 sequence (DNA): TGTGCCAGCAGTGATTCGGCGGCCATTGGGACCCAGTACTTC.

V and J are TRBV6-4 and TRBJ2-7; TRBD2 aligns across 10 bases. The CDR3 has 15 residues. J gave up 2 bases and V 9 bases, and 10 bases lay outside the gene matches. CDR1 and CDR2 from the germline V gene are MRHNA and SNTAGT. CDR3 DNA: TGTGCCAGGAACCCCGGGACTAGCGAGACCTACGAGCAGTACTTC. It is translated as CARNPGTSETYEQYF.

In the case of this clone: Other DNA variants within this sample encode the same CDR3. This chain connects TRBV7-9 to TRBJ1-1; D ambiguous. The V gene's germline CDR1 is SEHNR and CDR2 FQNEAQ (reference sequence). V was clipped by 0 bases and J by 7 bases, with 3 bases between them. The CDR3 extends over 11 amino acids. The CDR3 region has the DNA TGTGCCAGCAGCTTAGCGGTTGAAGCTTTCTTT. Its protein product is CASSLAVEAFF.

CDR3 bases: TGCGCCAGCAGCCCGTCGGCAGGGCAAGCCGGGGAGCTGTTTTTT. Its translation is CASSPSAGQAGELFF. The chain is built from TRBV5-1 and TRBJ2-2, with a tentative D call TRBD1 (5 bases). From germline, CDR1 is SGHRS and CDR2 YFSETQ. V lost 4 bases and J lost 6, with 16 bases in between. The CDR3 has 15 amino acids.